This paragraph covers one TCR beta chain sequence. Antigen unknown. A much larger clonotype is one base distant, so this may be a read error. The record originates from a study of CD8+CD57+ T cells in acquired aplastic anemia. Study-level findings and limits: The same twenty-nine CD8+ CDR3 sequences occurred in patients and in controls.

Profiles of TCR beta VDJ and CDR3 were generated from a genomic DNA template. TCRdb processed the reads anew with MiXCR; each CDR3 protein has one entry. This sample has about 200,000 distinct CDR3 sequences, with approximately 35% found just once. The sample was sorted CD4+, CD8+, or CD8+CD57+ T cells (not recorded which) from PBMCs. This clonotype was sampled from a human donor in good health, serving as a control.

CDR3 in amino acids: CASRSSQGGVSYEQYF. CDR3 bases: TGTGCCAGCCGCTCGAGTCAGGGGGGAGTCTCCTACGAGCAGTACTTC. This chain uses TRBV11-1 with TRBJ2-7; maybe TRBD1 (7 bases). Per germline, CDR1 SGHAT and CDR2 FQDESV (reference sequence). Trimming stripped 8 bases from V and 0 bases from J, with 20 bases between. The CDR3 has 16 amino acids.